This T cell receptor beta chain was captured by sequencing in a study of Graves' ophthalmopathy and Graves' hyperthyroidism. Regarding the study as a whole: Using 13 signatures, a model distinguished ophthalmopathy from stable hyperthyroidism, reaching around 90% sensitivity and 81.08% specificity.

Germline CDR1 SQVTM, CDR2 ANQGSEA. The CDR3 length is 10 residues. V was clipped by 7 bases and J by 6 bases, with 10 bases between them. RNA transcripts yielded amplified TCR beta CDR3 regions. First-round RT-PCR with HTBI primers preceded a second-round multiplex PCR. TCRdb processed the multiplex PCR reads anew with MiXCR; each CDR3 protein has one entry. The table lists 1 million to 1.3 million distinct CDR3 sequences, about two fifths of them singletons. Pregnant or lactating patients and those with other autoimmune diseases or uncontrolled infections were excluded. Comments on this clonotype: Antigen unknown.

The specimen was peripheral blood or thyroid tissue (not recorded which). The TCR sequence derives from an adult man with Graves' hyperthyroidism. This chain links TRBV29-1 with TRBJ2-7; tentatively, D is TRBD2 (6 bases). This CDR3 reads CSGRAREQYF. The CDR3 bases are TGCAGCGGGAGGGCCCGCGAGCAGTACTTC.